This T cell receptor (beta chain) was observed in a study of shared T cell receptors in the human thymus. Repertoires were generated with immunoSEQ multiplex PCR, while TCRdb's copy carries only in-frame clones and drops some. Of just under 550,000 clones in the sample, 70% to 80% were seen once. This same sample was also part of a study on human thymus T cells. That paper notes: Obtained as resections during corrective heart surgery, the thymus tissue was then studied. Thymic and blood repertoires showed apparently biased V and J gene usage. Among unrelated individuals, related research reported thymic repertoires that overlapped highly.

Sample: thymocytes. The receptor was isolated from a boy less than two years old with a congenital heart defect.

The CDR3: CASSPGTSIPYEQYF. In nucleotides, the CDR3 is TGTGCCAGCAGCCCCGGGACTAGCATACCCTACGAGCAGTACTTC. V and J are TRBV5-4 and TRBJ2-7, with 9 bases aligning to TRBD2. V shed 4 bases, J shed 2 bases, and the junction held 7 bases outside the gene matches. Germline V lookup: CDR1 SGHNT, CDR2 YYREEE (reference sequence). CDR3 length equals 15 residues.